Listed here are 20 T cell receptor beta chains from one sample, sequenced in a study of T cell responses to AZD1222 COVID-19 vaccine. Only in-frame clones appear in the TCRdb table, and some are missing; sequencing was by immunoSEQ multiplex PCR. The table shows under 200,000 clones, with roughly 90% occurring only once. The source was peripheral blood, collected 28 days after the second AZD1222 dose. These receptors all stem from an adult who received the AZD1222 COVID-19 vaccine.

The rearrangement joins TRBV6-6 to TRBJ2-7, with 8 bases fitting TRBD1. CDR1 is MNHNY and CDR2 is SVGAGI in the germline V gene (reference sequence). With 5 bases clipped from V and 4 bases from J, the junction kept 10 bases outside the gene matches. The CDR3 length is 15 residues. CDR3 sequence reads: CASSQQGGVSYEQYF. Here the CDR3 DNA reads TGTGCCAGCAGTCAACAGGGGGGAGTTTCTTACGAGCAGTACTTC.

The CDR3 reads CASSPDTYSYEQYF. CDR3 DNA: TGTGCCAGCAGCCCAGATACATACTCCTACGAGCAGTACTTC. V usage is TRBV27 and J usage is TRBJ2-7; D uncertain. Germline V CDR1 and CDR2: MNHEY, SMNVEV (reference sequence). V was cut by 6 bases and J by 0 bases, with 12 bases left in between. This CDR3 contains 14 residues.

The V call is TRBV18, the J call TRBJ1-2, with D hard to call. Germline CDR1 and CDR2: KGHSH and LQKENI. The V end was cut by 4 bases, the J end by 8 bases, with 14 bases between. This CDR3 has 13 residues. The chain's CDR3 is CASSQDGRRGYTF. CDR3 nucleotides: TGTGCCAGCTCACAAGACGGCCGACGGGGCTACACCTTC. The whole variable domain, remainder taken from reference TRBV18 and TRBJ1-2, is NAGVMQNPRHLVRRRGQEARLRCSPMKGHSHVYWYRQLPEEGLKFMVYLQKENIIDESGMPKERFSAEFPKEGPSILRIQQVVRGDSAAYFCASSQDGRRGYTFGSGTRLTVV.

V gene TRBV13 combines with J gene TRBJ1-6, with D maybe TRBD1 (5 bases). There are 13 residues in the CDR3. CDR1 and CDR2 (germline): PRHDT, FYEKMQ (reference sequence). V lost 4 bases and J 10 bases, leaving 11 bases between the germline ends. The CDR3 loop reads CASSSGTGSPLHF. The CDR3 DNA reads TGTGCCAGCAGCTCCGGGACTGGGTCACCCCTCCACTTT.

The chain recombines TRBV7-3 with TRBJ1-1, with 7 bases fitting TRBD1. With V trimmed by 2 bases and J by 1 base, 4 bases remained unmatched. The CDR3 length is 15 residues. Looked up from germline, CDR1 is SGHTA and CDR2 is FQGTGA. DNA of the CDR3: TGTGCCAGCAGCTTAGGGGGGACAGCGAACACTGAAGCTTTCTTT. It translates to CASSLGGTANTEAFF.

V is TRBV7-9 and J is TRBJ1-5; tentative D call: TRBD1 (6 bases). The V end was cut by 3 bases, the J end by 4 bases, with 16 bases between. This CDR3 contains 16 residues. From germline, CDR1 is SEHNR and CDR2 FQNEAQ (reference sequence). CDR3 in DNA: TGTGCCAGCAGCTTGGTCGTCGGGACAATAAATCAGCCCCAGCATTTT. Protein sequence: CASSLVVGTINQPQHF.

The chain employs TRBV7-2 and TRBJ1-2; D not certain. This CDR3 has 14 residues. The V end lost 1 base, the J end lost 5 bases, and 11 bases lay between the germline ends. CDR1 is SGHTA, CDR2 FQGNSA, per germline. CDR3 protein: CASSLGIVGYGYTF. Written as DNA, the CDR3 is TGTGCCAGCAGCTTAGGTATCGTTGGGTATGGCTACACCTTC.

The chain recombines TRBV4-3 with TRBJ1-1, with D possibly matching TRBD1 (5 bases). Trimming removed 2 bases from V and 1 base from J, with 23 bases in between. CDR1 is LGHNA and CDR2 is YSLEER in the germline V gene. The CDR3 length is 19 residues. The CDR3 DNA reads as TGCGCCAGCAGCCAACTAAACTCCGGGACTGCCCCCGGGAACACTGAAGCTTTCTTT. This encodes CASSQLNSGTAPGNTEAFF.

This clone was seen only a few times. The chain uses TRBV19 and TRBJ1-2, with a weak D call TRBD1 (5 bases). The CDR3 covers 15 residues. From germline, CDR1 is LNHDA and CDR2 SQIVND (reference sequence). Trimming took 1 base from V and 5 from J, leaving 14 bases between them. The CDR3 spells CASSIGERGLYGYTF. The CDR3 nucleotides are TGTGCCAGTAGTATAGGAGAAAGGGGCCTTTATGGCTACACCTTC.

This rearrangement joins TRBV5-1 to TRBJ1-2; D unclear. The CDR3 totals 14 residues. V shed 2 bases and J shed 2 bases, with 10 bases lying between them. CDR1 and CDR2 (germline): SGHRS, YFSETQ. The CDR3 is CASSLSTPNYGYTF. The DNA of the CDR3 is TGCGCCAGCAGCTTAAGTACCCCAAACTATGGCTACACCTTC.

V gene TRBV4-2 combines with J gene TRBJ1-4; the match to TRBD1 covers 10 bases. V dropped 2 bases and J dropped 8; count of bases not matched to a gene: 11. Germline V gives CDR1 LGHNA, CDR2 YNFKEQ. The CDR3 is made up of 17 amino acids. CDR3 residues: CASSQNGRGQGLEKLFF. The CDR3 nucleotides are TGTGCCAGCAGCCAAAATGGGAGGGGACAGGGGTTAGAAAAACTGTTTTTT.

The chain has TRBV25-1 and TRBJ2-2, with D maybe TRBD2 (6 bases). The germline V gene has CDR1 MGHDK and CDR2 SYGVNS. CDR3 length: 12 residues. V gave up 7 bases and J gave up 3 bases, with 6 bases separating them. For the CDR3, the DNA is TGTGCCAGCACGGGGGACACCGGGGAGCTGTTTTTT. Translated, it gives CASTGDTGELFF.

This chain links TRBV2 with TRBJ1-3, with a tentative D call TRBD1 (5 bases). The CDR3 sequence is 14 residues long. Trimming took 6 bases from V and 4 from J, leaving 13 bases between them. Germline-derived CDR1 and CDR2 are SNHLY and FYNNEI. In nucleotides, the CDR3 is TGTGCCAGCAGGGCCAGGGTGGAGGGAAACACCATATATTTT. Its protein is CASRARVEGNTIYF.

The rearrangement uses TRBV27 and TRBJ1-5; D not certain. Trimming took 5 bases from V and 4 from J, leaving 15 bases between them. The CDR3 is made up of 15 amino acids. Germline V gene lookup returns CDR1 MNHEY and CDR2 SMNVEV (reference sequence). In nucleotides, the CDR3 is TGTGCCAGCAGTCCCCTAACGGGTGGGAATCAGCCCCAGCATTTT. Protein: CASSPLTGGNQPQHF.

The J gene is TRBJ1-5, the V gene TRBV7-6; D is uncertain. Between the trimmed V and J ends, which lost 5 bases and 7 bases, there was a span of 15 bases. The CDR3 runs to 14 residues. The germline V gene has CDR1 SGHVS and CDR2 FNYEAQ. The CDR3 loop reads CASSRRKGGQPQHF. The CDR3 DNA is TGTGCCAGCAGCCGTCGGAAGGGAGGGCAGCCCCAGCATTTT.

Written as DNA, the CDR3 is TGTGCCAGCAGTTTATCGGCAGCAGATACGCAGTATTTT. It codes for CASSLSAADTQYF. V gene TRBV27 combines with J gene TRBJ2-3, with D unclear. Looked up from germline, CDR1 is MNHEY and CDR2 is SMNVEV (reference sequence). V lost 0 bases, J lost 4 bases, and 5 bases lay in between. The CDR3 has 13 amino acids.

The chain carries TRBV2 and TRBJ1-5; D is perhaps TRBD1 (6 bases). CDR1 and CDR2 from the germline V gene are SNHLY and FYNNEI. This CDR3 region has 15 residues. V lost 6 bases and J 6 bases, leaving 18 bases between the germline ends. Here the CDR3 reads CASRSSGAAGQPQHF. The DNA for the CDR3 is TGTGCCAGCAGGTCATCAGGGGCGGCGGGTCAGCCCCAGCATTTT.

The rearrangement joins TRBV7-8 to TRBJ2-7, with 8 bases lining up with TRBD1. This CDR3 is 18 amino acids long. Per germline, CDR1 SGHVS and CDR2 FQNEAQ. J lost 0 bases, V lost 5 bases, and 15 bases had no gene match. The CDR3 DNA follows: TGTGCCAGCAGCGTACTTTCCAAGACAGGGGCCTTCTCCTACGAGCAGTACTTC. Translating gives CASSVLSKTGAFSYEQYF.

The chain is built from TRBV13 and TRBJ2-1, with a possible D match to TRBD1 (6 bases). V was trimmed by 5 bases and J by 4 bases, leaving 18 bases between them. The CDR3 is 16 amino acids. Germline CDR1 PRHDT, CDR2 FYEKMQ (reference sequence). The CDR3 DNA is TGTGCCAGCAGCCCATCAGGGGTGTTCGCATACAATGAGCAGTTCTTC. This encodes CASSPSGVFAYNEQFF.

This chain uses TRBV12-3 or TRBV12-4 with TRBJ2-1; no clear D. V lost 2 bases, J lost 6 bases, and 8 bases lay in between. The CDR3 sequence is 13 residues long. CDR3 DNA: TGTGCCAGCAGTTTAAACATACCCAATGAGCAGTTCTTC. Encoded protein: CASSLNIPNEQFF.